This T cell receptor (beta chain) was retrieved from a study of T cell responses to AZD1222 COVID-19 vaccine. Notes on this clone: The target antigen is unknown. This sample includes further DNA sequences coding for the same CDR3.

In germline, CDR1 is SNHLY, CDR2 FYNNEI. Trimming took off 8 bases at V and 4 bases at J, with 2 bases between the two ends. This CDR3 spans 9 amino acids. Broader study findings: Close to half of spike-specific TCRs reportedly recognize unmutated variant regions. Mostly white British, mostly female donors; authors suggested clonal diversity may be underestimated. Repertoire sampling occurred only after the peak T cell response.

Sequencing used immunoSEQ multiplex PCR; TCRdb keeps in-frame clones, though not all of them. There are 100,000 to 150,000 clones in the sample; over 80% occur only once, and 0.85% to 1.3% lies in the top ten. This chain links TRBV2 with TRBJ2-5; D call uncertain. Specimen: peripheral blood, collected on day 0 of AZD1222 vaccination. The clonotype originates from an adult in good health. The CDR3 region is CASGETQYF. The CDR3 DNA reads as TGTGCCAGCGGAGAGACCCAGTACTTC.